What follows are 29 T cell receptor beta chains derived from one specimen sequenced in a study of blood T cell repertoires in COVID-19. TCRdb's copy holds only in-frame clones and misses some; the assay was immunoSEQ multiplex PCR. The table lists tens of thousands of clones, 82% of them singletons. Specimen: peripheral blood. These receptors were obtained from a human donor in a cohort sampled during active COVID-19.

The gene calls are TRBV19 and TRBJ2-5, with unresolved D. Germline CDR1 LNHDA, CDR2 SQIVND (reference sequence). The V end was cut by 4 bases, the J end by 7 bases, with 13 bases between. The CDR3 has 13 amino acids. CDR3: CASSTDIFWTQYF. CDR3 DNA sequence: TGTGCCAGTAGTACCGACATATTCTGGACCCAGTACTTC.

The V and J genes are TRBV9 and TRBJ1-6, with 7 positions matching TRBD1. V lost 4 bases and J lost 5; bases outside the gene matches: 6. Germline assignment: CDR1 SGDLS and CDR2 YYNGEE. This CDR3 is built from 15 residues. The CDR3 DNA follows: TGTGCCAGCAGCTCAACGACAGGGAATAATTCACCCCTCCACTTT. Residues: CASSSTTGNNSPLHF.

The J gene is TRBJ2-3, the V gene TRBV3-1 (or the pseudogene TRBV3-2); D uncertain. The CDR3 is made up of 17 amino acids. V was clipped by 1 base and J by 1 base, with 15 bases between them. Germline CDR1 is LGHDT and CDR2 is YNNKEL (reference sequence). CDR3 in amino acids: CASSQVGLYSRTDTQYF. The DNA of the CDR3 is TGTGCCAGCAGCCAAGTAGGCCTCTACAGCCGCACAGATACGCAGTATTTT.

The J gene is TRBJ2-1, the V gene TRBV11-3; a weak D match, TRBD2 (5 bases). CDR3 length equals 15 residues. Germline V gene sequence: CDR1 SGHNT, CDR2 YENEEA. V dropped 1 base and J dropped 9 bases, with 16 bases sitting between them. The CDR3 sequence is CASSLGGVPRGEQFF. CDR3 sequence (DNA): TGTGCCAGCAGCTTAGGTGGGGTCCCCCGGGGTGAGCAGTTCTTC.

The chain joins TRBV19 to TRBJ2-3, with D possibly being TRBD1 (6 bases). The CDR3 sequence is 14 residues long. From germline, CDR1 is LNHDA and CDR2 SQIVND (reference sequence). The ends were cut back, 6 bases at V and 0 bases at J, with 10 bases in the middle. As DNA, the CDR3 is TGTGCCAGTAGAACGGACAGCAGCACAGATACGCAGTATTTT. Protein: CASRTDSSTDTQYF.

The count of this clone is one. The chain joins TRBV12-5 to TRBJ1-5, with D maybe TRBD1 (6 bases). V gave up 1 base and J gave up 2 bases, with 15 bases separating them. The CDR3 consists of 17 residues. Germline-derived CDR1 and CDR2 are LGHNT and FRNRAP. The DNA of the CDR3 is TGTGCTAGTGGTTTGGCTAGTCTACAGGGACGCAATCAGCCCCAGCATTTT. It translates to CASGLASLQGRNQPQHF.

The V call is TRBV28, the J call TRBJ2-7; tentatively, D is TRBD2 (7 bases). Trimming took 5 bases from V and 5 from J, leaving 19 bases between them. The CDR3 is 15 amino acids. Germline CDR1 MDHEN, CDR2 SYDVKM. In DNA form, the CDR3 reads TGTGCCAGCAGTCCAAAAGGGGGGGCGTTCCACGAGCAGTACTTC. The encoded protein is CASSPKGGAFHEQYF.

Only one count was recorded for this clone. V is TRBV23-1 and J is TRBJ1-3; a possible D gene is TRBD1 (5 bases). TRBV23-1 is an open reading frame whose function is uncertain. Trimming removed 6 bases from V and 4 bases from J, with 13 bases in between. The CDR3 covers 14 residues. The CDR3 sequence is CASSPSGVGNTIYF. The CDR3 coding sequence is TGCGCCAGCAGCCCCTCGGGGGTCGGAAACACCATATATTTT.

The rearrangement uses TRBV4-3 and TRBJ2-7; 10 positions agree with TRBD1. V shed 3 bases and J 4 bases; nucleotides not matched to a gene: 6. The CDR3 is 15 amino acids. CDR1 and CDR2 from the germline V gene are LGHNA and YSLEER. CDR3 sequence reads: CASSQDRGFLYEQYF. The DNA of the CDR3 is TGCGCCAGCAGCCAGGACAGGGGGTTTTTGTACGAGCAGTACTTC.

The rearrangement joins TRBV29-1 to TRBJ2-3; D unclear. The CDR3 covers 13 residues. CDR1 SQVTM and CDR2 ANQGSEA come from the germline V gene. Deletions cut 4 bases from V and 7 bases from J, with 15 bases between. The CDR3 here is CSVARRGKHTQYF. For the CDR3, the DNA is TGCAGCGTTGCGCGCCGTGGTAAACATACGCAGTATTTT.

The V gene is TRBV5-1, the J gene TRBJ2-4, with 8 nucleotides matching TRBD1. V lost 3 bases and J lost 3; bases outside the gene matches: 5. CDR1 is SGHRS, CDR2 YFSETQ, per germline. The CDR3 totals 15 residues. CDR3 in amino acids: CASSSDRVDKNIQYF. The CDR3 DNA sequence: TGCGCCAGCAGCTCGGACAGGGTTGACAAAAACATTCAGTACTTC.

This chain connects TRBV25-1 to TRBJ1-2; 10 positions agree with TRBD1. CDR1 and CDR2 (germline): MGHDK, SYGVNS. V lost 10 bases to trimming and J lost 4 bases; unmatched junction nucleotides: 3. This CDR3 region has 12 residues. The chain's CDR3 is CATRQGAYGYTF. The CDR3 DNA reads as TGTGCCACCAGACAGGGGGCCTATGGCTACACCTTC.

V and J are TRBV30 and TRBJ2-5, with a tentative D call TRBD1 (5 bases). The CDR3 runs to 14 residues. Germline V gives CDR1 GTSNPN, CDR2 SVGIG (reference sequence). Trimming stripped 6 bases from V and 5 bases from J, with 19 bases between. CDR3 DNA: TGTGCCTGCTCTCTAGGGCAGGGCTTTGAGACCCAGTACTTC. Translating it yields CACSLGQGFETQYF.

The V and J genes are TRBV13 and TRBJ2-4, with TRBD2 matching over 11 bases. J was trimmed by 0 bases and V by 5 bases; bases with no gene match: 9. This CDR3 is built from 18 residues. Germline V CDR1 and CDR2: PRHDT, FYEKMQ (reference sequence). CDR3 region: CASSRASGGTLAKNIQYF. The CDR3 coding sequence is TGTGCCAGCAGCAGGGCTAGCGGGGGGACTTTAGCCAAAAACATTCAGTACTTC.

This CDR3 reads CASSQSRSLAGNPYNEQFF. The CDR3 nucleotides read TGCGCCAGCAGCCAATCAAGGTCACTAGCGGGGAATCCGTACAATGAGCAGTTCTTC. This chain joins TRBV4-3 and TRBJ2-1, with 10 bases matching TRBD2. The CDR3 runs to 19 residues. V shed 2 bases and J 4 bases; nucleotides not matched to a gene: 14. Looked up from germline, CDR1 is LGHNA and CDR2 is YSLEER.

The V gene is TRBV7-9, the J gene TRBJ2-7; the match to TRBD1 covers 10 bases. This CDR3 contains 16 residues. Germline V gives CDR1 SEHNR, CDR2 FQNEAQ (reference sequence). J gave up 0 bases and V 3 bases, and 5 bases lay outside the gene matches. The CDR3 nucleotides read TGTGCCAGCAGCTTCACCCGGGACAGGGGCTCCTACGAGCAGTACTTC. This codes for CASSFTRDRGSYEQYF.

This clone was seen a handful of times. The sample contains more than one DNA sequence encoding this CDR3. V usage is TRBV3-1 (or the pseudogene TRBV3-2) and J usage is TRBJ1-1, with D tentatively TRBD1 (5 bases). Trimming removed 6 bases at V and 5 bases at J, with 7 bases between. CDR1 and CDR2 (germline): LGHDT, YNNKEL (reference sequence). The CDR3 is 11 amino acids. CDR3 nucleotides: TGTGCCAGCAGGGGGGGGACTGAAGCTTTCTTT. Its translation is CASRGGTEAFF.

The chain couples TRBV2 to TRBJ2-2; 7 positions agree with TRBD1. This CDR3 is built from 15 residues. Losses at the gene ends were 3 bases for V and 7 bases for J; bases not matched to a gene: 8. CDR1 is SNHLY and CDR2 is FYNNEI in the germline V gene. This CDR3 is CASSDGEGGVGELFF. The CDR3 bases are TGTGCCAGCAGTGACGGGGAAGGGGGCGTCGGGGAGCTGTTTTTT.

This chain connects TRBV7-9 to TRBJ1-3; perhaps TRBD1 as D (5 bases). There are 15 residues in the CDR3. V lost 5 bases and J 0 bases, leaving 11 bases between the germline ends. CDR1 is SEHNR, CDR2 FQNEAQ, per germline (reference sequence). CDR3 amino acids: CASSPTVYSGNTIYF. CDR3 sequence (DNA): TGTGCCAGCAGCCCGACAGTCTACTCTGGAAACACCATATATTTT.

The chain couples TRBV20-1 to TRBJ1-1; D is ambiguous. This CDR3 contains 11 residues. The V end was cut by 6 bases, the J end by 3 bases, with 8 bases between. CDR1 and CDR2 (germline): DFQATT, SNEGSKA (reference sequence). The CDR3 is CSAGRDTEAFF. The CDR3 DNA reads TGCAGTGCAGGGAGGGACACTGAAGCTTTCTTT.

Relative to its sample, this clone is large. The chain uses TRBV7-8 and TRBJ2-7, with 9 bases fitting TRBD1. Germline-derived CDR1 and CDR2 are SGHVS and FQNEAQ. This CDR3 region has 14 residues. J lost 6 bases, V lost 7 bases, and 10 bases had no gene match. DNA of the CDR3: TGTGCCAGCACCTTGACAGGGGGTCCTATCGAGCAGTACTTC. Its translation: CASTLTGGPIEQYF.

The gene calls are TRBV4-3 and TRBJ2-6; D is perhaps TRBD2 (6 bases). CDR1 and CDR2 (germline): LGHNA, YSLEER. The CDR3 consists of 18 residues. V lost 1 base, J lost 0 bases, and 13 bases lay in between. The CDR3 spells CASSQGAGLRSGANVLTF. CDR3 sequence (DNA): TGCGCCAGCAGCCAAGGAGCGGGTCTCCGCTCTGGGGCCAACGTCCTGACTTTC.

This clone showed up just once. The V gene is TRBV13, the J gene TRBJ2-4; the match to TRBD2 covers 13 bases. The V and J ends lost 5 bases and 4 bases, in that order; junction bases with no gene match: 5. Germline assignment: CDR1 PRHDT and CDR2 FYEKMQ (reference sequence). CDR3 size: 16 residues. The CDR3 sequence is CASSAGTSGTKNIQYF. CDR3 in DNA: TGTGCCAGCAGCGCAGGGACTAGCGGGACGAAAAACATTCAGTACTTC.

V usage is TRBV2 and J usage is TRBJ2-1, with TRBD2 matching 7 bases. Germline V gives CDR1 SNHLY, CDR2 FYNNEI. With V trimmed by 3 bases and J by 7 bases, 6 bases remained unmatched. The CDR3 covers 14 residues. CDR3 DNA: TGTGCCAGCAGTGAGTGGGGGGGGATAAATGAGCAGTTCTTC. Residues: CASSEWGGINEQFF.

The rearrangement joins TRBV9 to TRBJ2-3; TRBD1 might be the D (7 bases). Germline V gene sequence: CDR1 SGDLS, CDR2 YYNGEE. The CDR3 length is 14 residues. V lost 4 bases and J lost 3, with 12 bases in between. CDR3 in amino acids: CASSLTGRTDTQYF. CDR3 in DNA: TGTGCCAGCAGCCTGACAGGGAGGACAGATACGCAGTATTTT.

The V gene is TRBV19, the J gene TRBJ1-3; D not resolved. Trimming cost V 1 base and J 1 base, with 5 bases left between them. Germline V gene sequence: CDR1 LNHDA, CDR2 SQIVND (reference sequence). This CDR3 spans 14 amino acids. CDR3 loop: CASSIGGSGNTIYF. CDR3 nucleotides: TGTGCCAGTAGTATAGGAGGTTCTGGAAACACCATATATTTT.

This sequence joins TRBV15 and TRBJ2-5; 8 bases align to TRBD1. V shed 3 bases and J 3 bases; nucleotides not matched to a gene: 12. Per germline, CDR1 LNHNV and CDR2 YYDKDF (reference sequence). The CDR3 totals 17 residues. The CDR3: CATSSGLGAGGKETQYF. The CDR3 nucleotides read TGTGCCACCAGCAGCGGGCTAGGGGCAGGGGGCAAAGAGACCCAGTACTTC.

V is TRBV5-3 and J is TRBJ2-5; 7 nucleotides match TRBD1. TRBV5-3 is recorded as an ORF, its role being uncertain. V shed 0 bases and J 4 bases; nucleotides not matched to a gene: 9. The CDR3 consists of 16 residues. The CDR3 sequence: CARSLEEDRQRETQYF. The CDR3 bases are TGTGCCAGAAGCTTGGAGGAGGACAGGCAACGAGAGACCCAGTACTTC.

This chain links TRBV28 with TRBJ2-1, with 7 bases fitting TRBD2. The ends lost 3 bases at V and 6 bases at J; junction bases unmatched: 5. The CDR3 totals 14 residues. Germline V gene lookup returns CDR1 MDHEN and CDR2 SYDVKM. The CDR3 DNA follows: TGTGCCAGCAGTTTTGAACGGGAGGCCAATGAGCAGTTCTTC. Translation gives CASSFEREANEQFF. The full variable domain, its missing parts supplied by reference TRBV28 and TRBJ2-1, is DVKVTQSSRYLVKRTGEKVFLECVQDMDHENMFWYRQDPGLGLRLIYFSYDVKMKEKGDIPEGYSVSREKKERFSLILESASTNQTSMYLCASSFEREANEQFFGPGTRLTVL.